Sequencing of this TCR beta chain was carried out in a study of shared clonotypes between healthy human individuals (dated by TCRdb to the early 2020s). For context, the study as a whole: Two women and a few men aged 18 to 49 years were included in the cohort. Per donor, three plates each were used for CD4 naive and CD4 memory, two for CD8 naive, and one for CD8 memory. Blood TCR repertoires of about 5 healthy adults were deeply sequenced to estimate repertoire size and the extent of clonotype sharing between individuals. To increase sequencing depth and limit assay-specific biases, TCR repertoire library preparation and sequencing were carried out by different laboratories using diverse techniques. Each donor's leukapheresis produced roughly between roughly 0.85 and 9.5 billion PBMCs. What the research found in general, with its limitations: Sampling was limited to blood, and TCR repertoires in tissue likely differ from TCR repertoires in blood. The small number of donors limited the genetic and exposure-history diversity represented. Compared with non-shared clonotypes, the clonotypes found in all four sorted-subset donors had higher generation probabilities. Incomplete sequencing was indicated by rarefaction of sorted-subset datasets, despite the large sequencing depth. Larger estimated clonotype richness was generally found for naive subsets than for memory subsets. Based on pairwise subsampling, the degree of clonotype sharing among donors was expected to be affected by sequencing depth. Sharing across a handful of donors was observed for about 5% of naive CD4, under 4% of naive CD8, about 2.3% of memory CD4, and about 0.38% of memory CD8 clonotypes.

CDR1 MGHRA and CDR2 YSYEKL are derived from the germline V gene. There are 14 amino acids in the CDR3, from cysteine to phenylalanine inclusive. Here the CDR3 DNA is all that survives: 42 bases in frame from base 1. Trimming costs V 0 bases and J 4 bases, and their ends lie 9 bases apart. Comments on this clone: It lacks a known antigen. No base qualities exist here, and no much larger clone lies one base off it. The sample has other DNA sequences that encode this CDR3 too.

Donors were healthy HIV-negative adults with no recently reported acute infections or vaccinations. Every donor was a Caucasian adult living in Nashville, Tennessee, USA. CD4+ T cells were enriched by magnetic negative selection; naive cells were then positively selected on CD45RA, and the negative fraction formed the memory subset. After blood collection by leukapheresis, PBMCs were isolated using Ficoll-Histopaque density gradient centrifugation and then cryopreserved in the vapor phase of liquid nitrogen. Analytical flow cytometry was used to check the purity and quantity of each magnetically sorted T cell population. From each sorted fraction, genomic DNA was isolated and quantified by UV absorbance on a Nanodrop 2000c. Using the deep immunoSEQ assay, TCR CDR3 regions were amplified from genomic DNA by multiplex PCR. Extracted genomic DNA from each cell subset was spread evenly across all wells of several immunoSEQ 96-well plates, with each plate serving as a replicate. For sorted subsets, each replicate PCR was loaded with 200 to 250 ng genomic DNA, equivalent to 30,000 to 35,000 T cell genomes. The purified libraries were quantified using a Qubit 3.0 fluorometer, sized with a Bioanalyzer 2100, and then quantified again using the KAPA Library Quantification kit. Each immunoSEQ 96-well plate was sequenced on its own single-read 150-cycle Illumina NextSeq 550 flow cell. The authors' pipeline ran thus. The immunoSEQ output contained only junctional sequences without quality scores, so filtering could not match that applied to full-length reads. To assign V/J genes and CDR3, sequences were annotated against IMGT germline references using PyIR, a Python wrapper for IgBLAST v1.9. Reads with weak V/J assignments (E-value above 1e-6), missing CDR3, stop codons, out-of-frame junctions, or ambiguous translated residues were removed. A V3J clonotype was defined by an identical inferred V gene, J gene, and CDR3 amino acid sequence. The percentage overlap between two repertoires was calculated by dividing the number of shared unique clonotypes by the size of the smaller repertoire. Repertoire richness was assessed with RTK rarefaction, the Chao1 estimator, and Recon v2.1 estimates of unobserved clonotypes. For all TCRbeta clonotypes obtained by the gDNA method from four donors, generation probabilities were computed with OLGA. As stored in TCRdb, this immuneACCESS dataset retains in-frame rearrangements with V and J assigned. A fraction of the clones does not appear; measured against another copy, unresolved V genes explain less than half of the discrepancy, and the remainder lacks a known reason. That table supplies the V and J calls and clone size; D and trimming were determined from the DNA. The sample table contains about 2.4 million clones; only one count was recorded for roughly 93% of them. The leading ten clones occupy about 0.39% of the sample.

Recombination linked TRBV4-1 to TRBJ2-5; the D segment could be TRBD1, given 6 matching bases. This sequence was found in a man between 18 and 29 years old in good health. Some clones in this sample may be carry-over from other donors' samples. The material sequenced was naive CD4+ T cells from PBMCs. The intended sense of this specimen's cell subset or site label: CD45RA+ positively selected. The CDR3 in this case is CASSQDRGGETQYF. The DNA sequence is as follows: TGCGCCAGCAGCCAAGACAGGGGTGGAGAGACCCAGTACTTC.